The source of this TCR beta chain is a study of blood T cell repertoires in COVID-19. TCRdb's table, derived via immunoSEQ multiplex PCR, lists solely in-frame clones and lacks some. The repertoire holds about 330,000 clones, with under 95% as singletons. Donors were grouped by their self-reported clinical history. V lost 1 base and J 0 bases, leaving 14 bases between the germline ends. The germline CDR1 and CDR2 sequences are SGHRS and YFSETQ. The CDR3 runs to 16 residues. This TCR derives from a woman aged 25 to 39 who had recovered from COVID-19. The chain carries TRBV5-1 and TRBJ2-7; no definite D call. The source material was PBMCs or T cells enriched from blood (not recorded which). Here the CDR3 reads CASSLLSPRSSYEQYF. The CDR3 DNA sequence: TGCGCCAGCAGCTTGCTGTCGCCTAGGTCCTCCTACGAGCAGTACTTC.